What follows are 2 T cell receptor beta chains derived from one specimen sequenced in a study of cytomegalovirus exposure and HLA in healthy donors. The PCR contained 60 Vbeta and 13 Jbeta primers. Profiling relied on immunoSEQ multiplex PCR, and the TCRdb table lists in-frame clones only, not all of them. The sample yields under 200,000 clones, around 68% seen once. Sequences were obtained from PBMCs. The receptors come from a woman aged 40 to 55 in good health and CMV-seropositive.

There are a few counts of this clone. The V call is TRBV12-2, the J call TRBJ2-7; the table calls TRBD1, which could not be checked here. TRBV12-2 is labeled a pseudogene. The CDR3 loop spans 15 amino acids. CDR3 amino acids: CASRLARHQSYEQYF. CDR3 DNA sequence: TGTGCAAGTCGCTTAGCTCGACACCAGTCCTACGAGCAGTACTTC.

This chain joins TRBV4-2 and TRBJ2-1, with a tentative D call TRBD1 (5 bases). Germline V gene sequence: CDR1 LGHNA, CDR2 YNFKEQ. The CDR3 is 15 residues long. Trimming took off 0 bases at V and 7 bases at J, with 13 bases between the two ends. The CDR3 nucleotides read TGTGCCAGCAGCCAAGATCAAGGACAAGTGAATGAGCAGTTCTTC. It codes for CASSQDQGQVNEQFF.